These T cell receptor beta chains were read from a single sample in a study of control samples from healthy donors and cancer patients. TCRdb's table, derived via immunoSEQ multiplex PCR, lists solely in-frame clones and lacks some. Among approximately 40,000 clones, about three quarters were seen once, and the ten largest hold 15% to 20%. The material sequenced was formalin-fixed, paraffin-embedded tissue. These receptors originate from a male donor with melanoma. Both conserved end residues are part of each CDR3. The D gene is left open where the match is weak. Clone size is given for some rows only: seen once, a few or many times, or a class if the clone is expanded.

CDR3 protein: CASSVGAGSRSGANVLTF
CDR3 DNA: TGTGCCAGCAGCGTAGGGGCAGGTTCGCGGTCTGGGGCCAACGTCCTGACTTTC
D gene: -
clone size: few
V gene: TRBV9
J gene: TRBJ2-6

CDR3 protein: CASDVGLASSYEQYF
CDR3 DNA: TGTGCCAGCGACGTGGGGCTAGCGTCATCCTACGAGCAGTACTTC
D gene: -
clone size: -
V gene: TRBV2
J gene: TRBJ2-7

CDR3 protein: CASSPRTAGNTIYF
CDR3 DNA: TGTGCCAGCAGCCCTAGGACGGCTGGAAACACCATATATTTT
D gene: -
clone size: -
V gene: TRBV3-1/TRBV3-2
J gene: TRBJ1-3

CDR3 protein: CATSRASRNTGELFF
CDR3 DNA: TGTGCCACCAGCAGAGCATCTAGAAACACCGGGGAGCTGTTTTTT
D gene: -
clone size: -
V gene: TRBV15
J gene: TRBJ2-2

CDR3 protein: CAILGQGTGANVLTF
CDR3 DNA: TGTGCCATCCTGGGACAGGGGACTGGGGCCAACGTCCTGACTTTC
D gene: TRBD1
clone size: -
V gene: TRBV10-3
J gene: TRBJ2-6

CDR3 protein: CASRREYEQYF
CDR3 DNA: TGTGCCAGCAGGAGGGAGTACGAGCAGTACTTC
D gene: -
clone size: -
V gene: TRBV6-5
J gene: TRBJ2-7

CDR3 protein: CASSGQGDSYEQYF
CDR3 DNA: TGTGCCAGCAGTGGACAGGGTGATAGCTACGAGCAGTACTTC
D gene: TRBD1
clone size: -
V gene: TRBV2
J gene: TRBJ2-7

CDR3 protein: CASSEQGLGPQHF
CDR3 DNA: TGTGCCAGCAGTGAACAGGGTCTTGGGCCCCAGCATTTT
D gene: -
clone size: -
V gene: TRBV6-1
J gene: TRBJ1-5

CDR3 protein: CASSSLPGTGDGGYGYTF
CDR3 DNA: TGTGCCAGCAGTTCTCTCCCCGGGACAGGGGATGGGGGCTATGGCTACACCTTC
D gene: TRBD1
clone size: -
V gene: TRBV28
J gene: TRBJ1-2

CDR3 protein: CASSSGGLAGVYNEQFF
CDR3 DNA: TGTGCCAGCAGCTCTGGGGGACTAGCGGGGGTCTACAATGAGCAGTTCTTC
D gene: TRBD2
clone size: -
V gene: TRBV7-3
J gene: TRBJ2-1

CDR3 protein: CASSLDSGYTF
CDR3 DNA: TGTGCCAGCAGCTTAGACAGCGGCTACACCTTC
D gene: -
clone size: once
V gene: TRBV7-9
J gene: TRBJ1-2

CDR3 protein: CASTPTGIAEAFF
CDR3 DNA: TGTGCCAGCACCCCTACAGGGATAGCTGAAGCTTTCTTT
D gene: -
clone size: few
V gene: TRBV6-5
J gene: TRBJ1-1

CDR3 protein: CATSRERGWGNTIYF
CDR3 DNA: TGTGCCACCAGCAGAGAAAGGGGGTGGGGAAACACCATATATTTT
D gene: -
clone size: -
V gene: TRBV15
J gene: TRBJ1-3

CDR3 protein: CASSQDWGLGSYNEQFF
CDR3 DNA: TGTGCCAGCAGCCAAGATTGGGGACTAGGCTCCTACAATGAGCAGTTCTTC
D gene: TRBD2
clone size: few
V gene: TRBV3-1/TRBV3-2
J gene: TRBJ2-1

CDR3 protein: CASSSPGFSENTIYF
CDR3 DNA: TGTGCCAGCAGCTCCCCAGGGTTTTCCGAAAACACCATATATTTT
D gene: -
clone size: -
V gene: TRBV7-2
J gene: TRBJ1-3

CDR3 protein: CAISLEGGPYEQYF
CDR3 DNA: TGTGCCATCAGTCTAGAGGGAGGGCCATACGAGCAGTACTTC
D gene: TRBD2
clone size: -
V gene: TRBV10-3
J gene: TRBJ2-7

CDR3 protein: CASSVQTSPDTQYF
CDR3 DNA: TGTGCCAGCAGCGTACAAACTAGCCCAGATACGCAGTATTTT
D gene: -
clone size: once
V gene: TRBV9
J gene: TRBJ2-3

CDR3 protein: CASSLALAGGPPFF
CDR3 DNA: TGTGCCAGCAGCTTGGCGCTAGCGGGAGGGCCGCCGTTCTTC
D gene: TRBD2
clone size: -
V gene: TRBV5-5
J gene: TRBJ2-1

CDR3 protein: CASSQVGFTDTQYF
CDR3 DNA: TGTGCCAGCAGCCAGGTCGGCTTCACAGATACGCAGTATTTT
D gene: -
clone size: -
V gene: TRBV9
J gene: TRBJ2-3

CDR3 protein: CASSSPPTDTQYF
CDR3 DNA: TGTGCCAGCAGCTCCCCCCCGACAGATACGCAGTATTTT
D gene: -
clone size: -
V gene: TRBV7-9
J gene: TRBJ2-3

CDR3 protein: CASSQMVETGDTQYF
CDR3 DNA: TGTGCCAGCAGCCAGATGGTAGAGACGGGAGATACGCAGTATTTT
D gene: -
clone size: -
V gene: TRBV9
J gene: TRBJ2-3

CDR3 protein: CASSSTSGVYNEQFF
CDR3 DNA: TGTGCCAGCAGCTCCACTAGCGGAGTCTACAATGAGCAGTTCTTC
D gene: TRBD2
clone size: -
V gene: TRBV7-8
J gene: TRBJ2-1

CDR3 protein: CASSLEAGDTEAFF
CDR3 DNA: TGTGCCAGCAGCTTAGAAGCAGGGGACACTGAAGCTTTCTTT
D gene: -
clone size: -
V gene: TRBV11-1
J gene: TRBJ1-1

CDR3 protein: CASSLEGDYNEQFF
CDR3 DNA: TGCGCCAGCAGCTTGGAAGGGGACTACAATGAGCAGTTCTTC
D gene: -
clone size: -
V gene: TRBV5-1
J gene: TRBJ2-1

CDR3 protein: CASSLGQVAGYTF
CDR3 DNA: TGTGCCAGCAGCCTGGGACAGGTTGCGGGCTACACCTTC
D gene: TRBD1
clone size: -
V gene: TRBV5-6
J gene: TRBJ1-2

CDR3 protein: CASSLARGSYNEQFF
CDR3 DNA: TGTGCCAGCAGCTTGGCGCGGGGATCCTACAATGAGCAGTTCTTC
D gene: -
clone size: -
V gene: TRBV5-6
J gene: TRBJ2-1

CDR3 protein: CASSPALSNTEAFF
CDR3 DNA: TGTGCCAGCAGTCCGGCACTGTCGAACACTGAAGCTTTCTTT
D gene: -
clone size: -
V gene: TRBV5-4
J gene: TRBJ1-1

CDR3 protein: CATRLATYEQYF
CDR3 DNA: TGTGCCACCCGACTAGCGACCTACGAGCAGTACTTC
D gene: TRBD2
clone size: -
V gene: TRBV6-5
J gene: TRBJ2-7

CDR3 protein: CASRGGRADFSYNEQFF
CDR3 DNA: TGTGCCAGCAGAGGGGGCCGGGCGGACTTCTCCTACAATGAGCAGTTCTTC
D gene: TRBD1
clone size: -
V gene: TRBV9
J gene: TRBJ2-1

CDR3 protein: CASSLRGANEKLFF
CDR3 DNA: TGTGCCAGCAGCCTCAGGGGGGCTAATGAAAAACTGTTTTTT
D gene: TRBD1
clone size: many
V gene: TRBV7-9
J gene: TRBJ1-4

CDR3 protein: CASSRKRTDNEQFF
CDR3 DNA: TGTGCCAGTAGTAGGAAGCGAACCGACAATGAGCAGTTCTTC
D gene: -
clone size: few
V gene: TRBV19
J gene: TRBJ2-1

CDR3 protein: CASSARQGGTGELFF
CDR3 DNA: TGCGCCAGCAGCGCCCGACAGGGTGGAACCGGGGAGCTGTTTTTT
D gene: TRBD1
clone size: -
V gene: TRBV4-1
J gene: TRBJ2-2